The T cell receptor (beta chain) under discussion was sequenced for a study of CD8 T cells in Susac syndrome. The CDR3 has 14 residues. V was trimmed by 5 bases and J by 7 bases, leaving 12 bases between them. CDR1 and CDR2 (germline): LNHDA, SQIVND (reference sequence). Concerning this clonotype: Its matching antigen is unknown.

The multiple sclerosis control group was made up of treatment-naive patients with stable or active relapsing-remitting disease. TEMRA cells were FACS-enriched, with CD8+ and CD4+ T cells isolated negatively. Roughly 0.45 to 1 ug RNA was reverse transcribed with random hexamers. Amplification of TCR beta CDR3 spanned 54 Vbeta and 13 Jbeta via immunoSEQ multiplex PCR. TCRdb redid the calling of the immunoSEQ multiplex PCR reads with MiXCR, one entry per CDR3 protein. Of about 210,000 distinct CDR3 sequences listed, roughly 96% are singletons. Study-wide results and caveats: The relatively small number of individuals in the TCR sequencing and HLA analysis was acknowledged by the study.

Sample: CD4+ T cells from PBMCs. The rearrangement uses TRBV19 and TRBJ1-6, with D hard to call. The TCR comes from a human donor with multiple sclerosis. In DNA, the CDR3 is TGTGCCAGTAGTTGGGCTAATTCCAATTCACCCCTCCACTTT. Its protein is CASSWANSNSPLHF.